This T cell receptor (beta chain) comes out of a study of cytomegalovirus exposure and HLA in healthy donors (dated by TCRdb to about 2017). In terms of the full investigation: An earlier analysis of approximately 550 of the donors reported approximately 290 Gb of sequence data and some 120 million unique TCR beta sequences from around 200 million T cells. Alongside the repertoire data, information on donor age, sex, ethnicity and CMV serostatus was compiled. In the later analysis, no new phenotypic data were used to find candidate immune exposures; instead, reliance was placed on TCR beta sequences and their occurrence across donors. To predict cytomegalovirus infection status, the study brought together high-throughput TCR immunosequencing, statistical association of individual TCRs with disease status, and machine learning. Among 300 to 450 genotyped donors of the cohort, an average of 235,054 unique TCR beta nucleotide sequences were sequenced per donor, roughly a sixth of them non-productive. Approximately 300 gigabases of sequencing data and 70 million to 95 million unique TCR sequences made up an early release that covered around 640 HLA-typed donors. In a later genetic analysis, genome-wide SNP genotypes for about three fifths of the 666 donors were used, and that subset was treated as a discovery cohort. Along with the roughly 700-subject first cohort, a separate validation cohort of over 90 different subjects was used. The T cell repertoires of 700 or so subjects were profiled by immunosequencing and related to cytomegalovirus serostatus. Typing coverage varied by locus: roughly 629-630 donors for A, B, C, DRB1 and DQB1; approximately 520 for DQA1; more than 600 for DPA1; fewer than 480 for DPB1. Of the 300 to 450 genotyped donors, 81% fell in the genetic ancestry cluster associated with self-reported Caucasian donors. Several DR-DQ haplotypes were handled as single units for association and clustering, since linkage in the cohort was strong. A later analysis re-analyzed previously published TCR beta repertoires from about 730 donors and added high-resolution HLA genotyping to study TCR occurrence patterns. HLA typing covered class I and class II loci at four-digit resolution. In an earlier analysis of about 590 of the donors, high-throughput TCR beta sequencing was used to judge whether each TCR beta V gene segment behaved as functional or pseudogenic. The study aimed to test whether signatures of past pathogen exposure could be identified by cataloging public T cell receptors. All discovery cohort repertoires had been generated using a single sequencing platform.

To note about this clone: The antigen it recognizes is unknown. No base quality information exists; no much larger clone differs at one position.

Trimming at the junction amounts to 2 bases on V and 11 bases on J, and the germline ends lie 13 bases apart. CDR1 and CDR2 are drawn from the germline V gene (reference sequence): SGHNT, YYREEE. From the cysteine up to the phenylalanine, the CDR3 has a length of 12 residues. The DNA shown is the 36-base CDR3, in frame from base 1. The library was generated by the immunoSEQ multiplex PCR assay. For the multiplex PCR, a mixture combining 60 forward primers for TCR Vbeta segments and 13 reverse primers for TCR Jbeta segments was used. Amplification of the CDR3 region of rearranged TCR beta genes was performed with a multiplex PCR assay on genomic DNA. The amplified TCR beta libraries were sequenced on the Illumina HiSeq System as 87-base-pair reads. The original methods were these. A later analysis tallied 80 million to 95 million unique TCR beta chains across the 640 or so repertoires, and approximately 9.9 million of those chains were shared by two or more donors. To remove PCR and sequencing errors, raw reads were error-corrected and collapsed into unique sequences using a nearest-neighbor algorithm that merged closely related sequences. Alignment of CDR3 sequences to IMGT reference sequences was used to assign V, D and J gene segments. Each retained sequence needed at least a six-nucleotide match to both a V gene segment and a J gene segment. A rearrangement was called productive if the CDR3 had no stop codons and remained in frame with V and J, and every other rearrangement was called non-productive. CDR3 was defined according to IMGT convention as the region running from the second conserved V-encoded cysteine to the conserved J-encoded phenylalanine. The earlier analysis of some 580 of the donors excluded any sequence lacking an unambiguous match to a single V gene segment. In an earlier analysis of roughly 600 of the donors, a V segment was called functional when productive rearrangements were above 56.7%, and segregating when the standard deviation between donors exceeded 5%. A statistical classification framework was developed to diagnose cytomegalovirus status using the catalog of TCR beta chain sequences. In a later analysis, V and J genes were assigned by comparing TCR nucleotide sequences against IMGT/GENE-DB human TR gene sequences. In a later analysis, CDR3 sequences and most-parsimonious VDJ recombination scenarios were assigned using the TCRdist pipeline. In a later analysis, each TCR beta chain was defined by its CDR3 amino acid sequence together with its V-gene family, and reads without a unique V-gene family were excluded. To address suspected cross-contamination and a sequencing artifact, a later analysis removed 550 to 750 highly shared, low-generation-probability nucleotide sequences. For each public chain, a later analysis derived a clonal expansion index from normalized ranks of inferred template counts within each repertoire. In a later analysis, generation probabilities were computed with a VDJ recombination model fitted to out-of-frame rearrangements, and the resulting probabilities were checked against IGoR. Hypergeometric tests were used in a later analysis to score TCR-TCR, TCR-HLA and TCR-CMV co-occurrence, with a repertoire-size bias correction applied to the TCR pairs. In a later analysis, false discovery rates were estimated by permuting HLA or CMV assignments 20 times. A later analysis grouped co-occurring TCRs with DBSCAN, adding TCRdist sequence similarity when clustering within HLA-allele-positive subsets. Repertoires with fewer than 30,000 or more than 120,000 public chains were left out of co-occurrence clustering, as were four to six repertoires with anomalous nucleotide sharing. TCRdb carries this immuneACCESS record with in-frame sequences only. Its versions omit some clonotypes, under half of them owing to an unresolved V gene in the studies checked, with the rest unexplained. V and J calls and clone size are copied from that table; D and trimming were computed from the DNA. Counted in this sample were fewer than 250,000 clones; 76% of them appeared once. 0.6% to 0.65% of the sample is in the top ten clones.

Findings and caveats that apply to the study as a whole: In the study, approximately 160 TCR beta chains were listed as associated with cytomegalovirus. Linkage disequilibrium might explain the correlated functional status among segregating V segments, but an unknown experimental factor could not be excluded. Cytomegalovirus status was reported to be diagnosed by the classifier with high specificity and sensitivity in both the original and validation cohorts. In a later analysis, around 17,000 TCR beta sequences were associated with specific HLA alleles at a false discovery rate of 0.05. Broadly in line with IMGT annotations, most TCR beta V segments showed up in productive rearrangements about 87% or about 30% of the time in an earlier analysis of 450 to 750 of the donors. A cluster of highly shared sequence variants was judged likely to be a technical artifact of the sequencing pipeline. A further reported finding was that TCR beta sequences accurately predicted the HLA-A and HLA-B alleles for most subjects in the first cohort. A later analysis found that HLA-associated TCR beta chains were more clonally expanded and had lower generation probabilities than equally common non-associated chains. Because counts were too low, around 18 rarely observed V segments, including chromosome 9 orphons, were left out of the earlier analysis of about 500 of the donors. According to a later analysis, TCR association rates differed among HLA loci, with DRB1 alleles showing the most associated TCRs and HLA-C alleles showing the fewest. Most CMV-associated TCR beta chains appeared to be HLA-restricted in a later analysis, and the HLA associations seemed to be driven largely by CMV exposure. In a later genetic analysis, a missense DCLRE1C variant was associated with V-gene and J-gene trimming of TCR beta chains, and the association was replicated in an independent cohort. CMV serostatus was the only immune exposure information available for the cohort. Because HLA typing was missing for some donors at each locus, association tests included only the typed subset. Three of the identified cytomegalovirus-associated TCR beta chains were confirmed in vitro to be specific for cytomegalovirus antigens. When HLA alleles, especially DR and DQ, strongly co-occurred, TCR associations were difficult to assign to individual alleles. A later genetic analysis reported fewer N-insertions in productive TCRs among donors in an Asian-associated ancestry cluster than the roughly 700-donor mean. Several of the top co-occurrence clusters appeared to be linked to parvovirus B19, influenza, CMV and Epstein-Barr virus, according to a later analysis. Most TCR sequences were seen in very few donors, while some public TCRs were found in many individuals. Some IMGT-functional V segments, including TRBV6-2 and TRBV6-3, could not be told apart with the 87-base-pair reads, so those segments were excluded. It was suggested by the authors that the approach could potentially be generalized to other disease states and immunological phenotypes. In this cohort, only TCR beta chains were sequenced, and detectable features were limited by the absence of alpha or paired-chain data. Sequencing depth was assumed to be roughly uniform across donors in the presence/absence analyses, though that assumption may not hold.

The cohort consisted of 666 healthy bone marrow donors. Cohort members were all nominally healthy when sampled, although unrecorded immune exposures were likely present. The donor was CMV seronegative and was included in the group of several hundred seronegative cohort members. Each donor provided a peripheral blood sample, and peripheral blood mononuclear cells were used for TCR beta sequencing. The Qiagen DNeasy Blood Extraction Kit was used to extract genomic DNA from the blood cell samples. The chain was built from TRBV5-4 and TRBJ2-5; TRBD1 could be the D gene, as 6 bases match. Input material: PBMCs. This clonotype was obtained from a man aged 18 to 29 in good health and CMV-seronegative. The CDR3 is CASSLQGKEQYF. DNA sequence: TGTGCCAGCAGCTTACAGGGTAAAGAGCAGTACTTC.